The 7 T cell receptor beta chains given below trace back to one sample, sequenced in a study of T cells in Graves' hyperthyroidism and ophthalmopathy. TCR beta CDR3 regions were amplified from RNA transcripts. The HTBI primer set was used in a first-round RT-PCR of the TCR CDR3. TCRdb itself ran the multiplex PCR reads through MiXCR, one entry per CDR3 protein. Of about 290,000 distinct CDR3 sequences in the sample, more than 10% were seen once. The specimen was blood. The receptors originated from a woman aged 25 to 39 with Graves' hyperthyroidism that later progressed to Graves' ophthalmopathy.

In its sample, this clonotype was seen a few times. The chain recombines TRBV20-1 with TRBJ1-6; perhaps TRBD1 as D (5 bases). This CDR3 comprises 15 residues. The V and J ends lost 1 base and 7 bases respectively, with 14 bases between them. The V gene's germline CDR1 is DFQATT and CDR2 SNEGSKA (reference sequence). The CDR3 spells CSARVGRVENSPLHF. DNA of the CDR3: TGCAGTGCTAGAGTAGGCAGGGTCGAAAATTCACCCCTCCACTTT.

There are many counts of this clonotype. The V and J genes are TRBV10-3 and TRBJ2-7; D possibly corresponds to TRBD2 (7 bases). V was trimmed by 5 bases and J by 6 bases, leaving 23 bases between them. The CDR3 loop spans 16 amino acids. Germline lookup yields CDR1 ENHRY and CDR2 SYGVKD. The CDR3 sequence is CAISSRGGGQIAEQYF. The CDR3 DNA reads as TGTGCCATCAGTTCAAGAGGGGGGGGACAAATCGCCGAGCAGTACTTC.

This clonotype was seen a few times. The rearrangement links TRBV7-9 to TRBJ2-1; TRBD1 matches 7 bases. V was clipped by 4 bases and J by 0 bases; unmatched bases: 12. Germline values: CDR1 SEHNR, CDR2 FQNEAQ (reference sequence). This CDR3 contains 18 residues. Here the CDR3 reads CASSSNRGGLNSYNEQFF. CDR3 nucleotides: TGTGCCAGCAGCTCCAACCGAGGGGGCTTAAACTCCTACAATGAGCAGTTCTTC.

This clonotype showed up many times. V usage is TRBV3-1 and J usage is TRBJ2-2, with D perhaps TRBD2 (5 bases). V lost 0 bases to trimming and J lost 6 bases, with 14 bases between them. Germline V gives CDR1 LGHDT, CDR2 YNNKEL (reference sequence). CDR3 length: 16 residues. This chain's CDR3 is CASSQEFFEGAGELFF. The CDR3 coding sequence is TGTGCCAGCAGCCAAGAATTCTTCGAGGGAGCCGGGGAGCTGTTTTTT.

This clonotype was counted many times. CDR3 sequence reads: CATYPTMGTGEVKQYF. The CDR3 DNA reads as TGTGCCACCTACCCTACGATGGGGACAGGGGAGGTGAAGCAGTACTTC. V and J are TRBV28 and TRBJ2-7; TRBD1 agrees at 10 bases. CDR1 and CDR2 from the germline V gene are MDHEN and SYDVKM. This CDR3 region has 16 residues. J was trimmed by 8 bases and V by 10 bases; bases with no gene match: 20.

The V call is TRBV7-8, the J call TRBJ1-5; TRBD1 aligns across 9 bases. The germline V gene encodes CDR1 SGHVS and CDR2 FQNEAQ. V shed 1 base, J shed 4 bases, and the junction held 5 bases outside the gene matches. CDR3 size: 16 residues. The CDR3 DNA reads as TGTGCCAGCAGCTTAGGAGCGGGACAGGGAAATCAGCCCCAGCATTTT. Translation gives CASSLGAGQGNQPQHF.

This clonotype was seen many times. The chain uses TRBV10-3 and TRBJ2-1; D is ambiguous. The length of the CDR3 is 12 residues. The germline V gene encodes CDR1 ENHRY and CDR2 SYGVKD. Trimming removed 6 bases at V and 6 bases at J, with 9 bases between. CDR3 coding DNA: TGTGCCATCAGGGAGAAACCCAATGAGCAGTTCTTC. Its translation is CAIREKPNEQFF.